This T cell receptor (beta chain) was obtained from a study of blood T cell repertoires in COVID-19. The wider study: T cells, B-cell-depleted T cells, or PBMCs provided the cDNA or gDNA that served as material.

Using immunoSEQ multiplex PCR, the repertoire was profiled, and TCRdb retains in-frame clones only, with some absent. The data show roughly 250,000 clones, with around 82% seen just once and around 3.3% held by the top ten. Individuals aged 18 to 89 years were recruited from about two dozen US areas. Individuals in the exposed group had encountered a COVID-19 case within 2 weeks preceding study entry. Sequencing was done on a sample of PBMCs or T cells enriched from blood (not recorded which). The sequence was collected from a woman between 40 and 50 years old who had been exposed to COVID-19.

In DNA, the CDR3 is TGCGCCAGCGGCGGACTAGCGGGGGCCTCCACAGATACGCAGTATTTT. Its protein product is CASGGLAGASTDTQYF. The chain combines TRBV5-1 with TRBJ2-3; 13 bases fit TRBD2. J was trimmed by 2 bases and V by 7 bases; bases with no gene match: 7. The CDR3 is 16 amino acids. The germline V gene has CDR1 SGHRS and CDR2 YFSETQ.